The clone carrying this T cell receptor beta chain appeared many times. The antigen remains unidentified. Per the germline V gene, CDR1 is SQVTM and CDR2 is ANQGSEA. Trimming took 4 bases from V and 8 from J, leaving 18 bases between them. The CDR3 sequence is 14 residues long. The data belong to a study of molecular identifiers for immune sequencing clone quantification. General observations from the study: Barcode sharing among identical TCR molecules could make large clones appear smaller.

TCRdb re-called the PCR reads with MiXCR, one entry per CDR3 protein. The sample yields about 330,000 distinct CDR3 sequences, 24% seen once. The V call is TRBV29-1, the J call TRBJ2-1, with a possible D match to TRBD2 (7 bases). The receptor's source is a human donor in good health. Some libraries in this study had Jurkat cell RNA spiked in. Material for sequencing was naive CD8+ T cells from blood, with Jurkat cell RNA spiked in. Subset: FACS-sorted CD8+CD4-CCR7+CD45RA+ naive T cells. CDR3 sequence (DNA): TGCAGCGTTGGCGGCGGGGGCCAGTTAGATGAGCAGTTCTTC. Protein sequence: CSVGGGGQLDEQFF.